This T cell receptor beta chain appears in the sequencing data of a study of identical twins' blood T cells. This CDR3 has 16 amino acids. Trimming removed 3 bases from V and 0 bases from J, with 13 bases in between. Germline CDR1 is LGHDT and CDR2 is YNNKEL (reference sequence). TCRdb processed the 5' RACE reads anew with MiXCR; each CDR3 protein has one entry. The sample lists fewer than 450,000 distinct CDR3 sequences, more than 25% seen once, with 6.1% in the top ten. The chain couples TRBV3-1 to TRBJ2-3; no definite D call. The receptor was derived from a woman aged 18-49 years in good health. The sequenced sample was PBMCs. CDR3: CASSHTPTTSTDTQYF. The CDR3 DNA is TGTGCCAGCAGCCATACGCCAACGACTAGCACAGATACGCAGTATTTT.